These 22 T cell receptor beta chains originate from one sample sequenced in a study of blood T cells in healthy people across ages. Next came a second PCR, run for about 7 to 12 cycles, which used a sample-barcoded 5' primer along with a J-beta primer mix. One entry per CDR3 protein results from TCRdb running MiXCR on the 5' RACE reads. The sample has roughly 2 million distinct CDR3 sequences, around 48% seen once; the top ten hold 2.1%. Sequenced input: blood. Receptors originate from a woman between 40 and 55 years old in good health.

The chain couples TRBV4-3 to TRBJ1-2, with D unresolved. The ends were cut back, 0 bases at V and 8 bases at J, with 13 bases in the middle. CDR1 is LGHNA and CDR2 is YSLEER in the germline V gene. The CDR3 has 14 amino acids. CDR3 protein: CASSQEVGMRGYTF. In DNA form, the CDR3 reads TGCGCCAGCAGCCAAGAGGTCGGGATGAGGGGCTACACCTTC.

There are a few counts of this clonotype. This chain connects TRBV7-3 to TRBJ2-1; 8 bases are a match to TRBD2. CDR3 size: 15 residues. Trimming at V came to 3 bases and at J to 4 bases, leaving 5 bases not matched to a gene. Germline CDR1 reads SGHTA; CDR2 reads FQGTGA. In DNA, the CDR3 is TGTGCCAGCAGCTTCTTAGCGGGGTATTACAATGAGCAGTTCTTC. The encoded protein is CASSFLAGYYNEQFF.

The sample holds a few counts of this clonotype. The chain links TRBV27 to TRBJ2-1; weak D call: TRBD1 (6 bases). V shed 3 bases and J shed 9 bases, with 21 bases lying between them. This CDR3 has 16 residues. From germline, CDR1 is MNHEY and CDR2 SMNVEV (reference sequence). CDR3 in DNA: TGTGCCAGCAGTTTTTACCTCAGGGGCGTGCGGCTTGAGCAGTTCTTC. It yields the protein CASSFYLRGVRLEQFF.

The rearrangement joins TRBV6-2 or TRBV6-3 to TRBJ1-5; possibly TRBD1 for D (5 bases). CDR3 size: 17 residues. Germline V gives CDR1 MNHEY, CDR2 SVGEGT. Trimming removed 2 bases from V and 7 bases from J, with 21 bases in between. CDR3 DNA: TGTGCCAGCAGTTACACTCGGGGAGGAATCAGGGAACAGCCCCAGCATTTT. This sequence encodes CASSYTRGGIREQPQHF.

This clonotype was picked up a small number of times. The chain joins TRBV4-1 to TRBJ2-1, with 9 bases identical to TRBD2. Germline values: CDR1 MGHRA, CDR2 YSYEKL. The CDR3 contains 15 residues. The V and J ends lost 1 base and 8 bases, in that order; junction bases with no gene match: 6. DNA of the CDR3: TGCGCCAGCAGCCAAGTAGCGGGGGTATTGGATGAGCAGTTCTTC. Protein product: CASSQVAGVLDEQFF.

This clonotype was picked up a small number of times. J is TRBJ2-1 and V is TRBV11-2; tentatively, D is TRBD2 (5 bases). Germline loops: CDR1 SGHAT, CDR2 FQNNGV. The CDR3 length is 16 residues. V dropped 6 bases and J dropped 3 bases, with 18 bases sitting between them. The CDR3, as DNA: TGTGCCAGCAGACCCCCTGGGAGTTCGCTCTACAATGAGCAGTTCTTC. Its translation: CASRPPGSSLYNEQFF. Full variable domain (outside the CDR3, taken from reference TRBV11-2 and TRBJ2-1): EAGVAQSPRYKIIEKRQSVAFWCNPISGHATLYWYQQILGQGPKLLIQFQNNGVVDDSQLPKDRFSAERLKGVDSTLKIQPAKLEDSAVYLCASRPPGSSLYNEQFFGPGTRLTVL.

The gene calls are TRBV24-1 and TRBJ1-2; 7 bases are shared with TRBD1. Trimming cost V 9 bases and J 4 bases; bases outside gene matches: 4. CDR1 KGHDR and CDR2 SFDVKD come from the germline V gene. This CDR3 spans 12 amino acids. The CDR3 nucleotides are TGTGCCACCCGGGACAGCGTCTATGGCTACACCTTC. This encodes CATRDSVYGYTF.

The chain combines TRBV6-2 or TRBV6-3 with TRBJ2-7; D not resolved. The last part of the DNA fits TRBJ2-5 better; the J call may be wrong. Germline V gives CDR1 MNHEY, CDR2 SVGEGT. The CDR3 runs to 15 residues. The CDR3 loop reads CASSYSGLHGETQYF. CDR3 in DNA: TGTGCCAGCAGTTACTCAGGTCTACACGGAGAGACCCAGTACTTC.

This clonotype has more than one count but fewer than ten. This clone may be a read error of a much larger clone one base away. The V call is TRBV6-1, the J call TRBJ2-1; D unclear. The CDR3 extends over 11 amino acids. Germline V gives CDR1 MNHNS, CDR2 SASEGT. V lost 2 bases and J lost 8, with 4 bases in between. The CDR3 is CASSEYYEQFF. CDR3 sequence (DNA): TGTGCCAGCAGTGAATACTATGAGCAGTTCTTC.

This clonotype occurred a few times. V is TRBV5-1 and J is TRBJ1-2; D gene ambiguous. Germline loops: CDR1 SGHRS, CDR2 YFSETQ. This CDR3 comprises 14 residues. The germline V and J ends were trimmed by 4 bases and 4 bases, with 14 bases remaining between them. The CDR3, as DNA: TGCGCCAGCAGCCCCGGCGCGACGTCCTATGGCTACACCTTC. Residues: CASSPGATSYGYTF.

This clonotype came up a few times. This rearrangement joins TRBV7-8 to TRBJ2-1; 8 bases align to TRBD1. The CDR3 length is 15 residues. With 0 bases clipped from V and 11 bases from J, the junction kept 9 bases outside the gene matches. Germline loops: CDR1 SGHVS, CDR2 FQNEAQ. This chain's CDR3 is CASSLAGTGQKKQFF. In DNA form, the CDR3 reads TGTGCCAGCAGCTTAGCCGGGACAGGCCAAAAAAAGCAGTTCTTC.

The rearrangement uses TRBV27 and TRBJ2-3; 14 bases line up with TRBD2. This CDR3 is built from 16 residues. Germline assignment: CDR1 MNHEY and CDR2 SMNVEV (reference sequence). V dropped 8 bases and J dropped 2; count of bases not matched to a gene: 6. CDR3 residues: CASYGLAGGLTDTQYF. In DNA form, the CDR3 reads TGTGCCAGCTACGGACTAGCGGGGGGACTCACAGATACGCAGTATTTT.

The rearrangement joins TRBV6-1 to TRBJ2-7; maybe TRBD1 (5 bases). The CDR3 extends over 16 amino acids. Germline V lookup: CDR1 MNHNS, CDR2 SASEGT. V dropped 1 base and J dropped 4 bases, with 17 bases sitting between them. The CDR3 bases are TGTGCCAGCAGTGAAGTAGGTGGGGCCGAGAATTACGAGCAGTACTTC. Its translation is CASSEVGGAENYEQYF.

About this clonotype itself: At one boundary the junction diverges from the germline segment, which might be a read error. V gene TRBV27 combines with J gene TRBJ1-5; TRBD1 is a possible D gene (5 bases). The V gene's germline CDR1 is MNHEY and CDR2 SMNVEV (reference sequence). The CDR3 sequence is 15 residues long. CDR3 bases: TGTGCCGGCAGTTTATTTGAGGGGAGCAATCAGCCCCAGCATTTT. Amino acids: CAGSLFEGSNQPQHF.

This clonotype showed up just a few times. For the CDR3, the DNA is TGCAGCGTTGAGGAAGGGGACAGTTTCAAAAACATTCAGTACTTC. It yields the protein CSVEEGDSFKNIQYF. The chain uses TRBV29-1 and TRBJ2-4; TRBD1 matches 7 bases. The length of the CDR3 is 15 residues. From germline, CDR1 is SQVTM and CDR2 ANQGSEA. V dropped 3 bases and J dropped 3; count of bases not matched to a gene: 8. The full variable domain, its missing parts supplied by reference TRBV29-1 and TRBJ2-4, is SAVISQKPSRDICQRGTSLTIQCQVDSQVTMMFWYRQQPGQSLTLIATANQGSEATYESGFVIDKFPISRPNLTFSTLTVSNMSPEDSSIYLCSVEEGDSFKNIQYFGAGTRLSVL.

This chain connects TRBV6-2 or TRBV6-3 to TRBJ1-6, with D uncertain. This CDR3 spans 14 amino acids. Deletions cut 8 bases from V and 9 bases from J, with 17 bases between. The germline CDR1 and CDR2 sequences are MNHEY and SVGEGT. CDR3 nucleotides: TGTGCCAGCTGCACCGGGTCTCATTCTTCACCCCTCCACTTT. Amino acid sequence: CASCTGSHSSPLHF.

In its sample, this clonotype was seen a few times. The chain carries TRBV9 and TRBJ1-2; unclear D gene. Germline CDR1 SGDLS, CDR2 YYNGEE. The CDR3 spans 12 residues. Trimming took off 6 bases at V and 4 bases at J, with 10 bases between the two ends. DNA of the CDR3: TGTGCCAGCACCGCCCGGTCCTATGGCTACACCTTC. Translating it yields CASTARSYGYTF.

This clonotype was observed a few times. V and J are TRBV11-2 and TRBJ2-5; 10 bases are a match to TRBD2. This CDR3 is built from 17 residues. The V segment lost 3 bases and the J segment 5 bases; nucleotides outside the gene matches: 12. Germline CDR1 SGHAT, CDR2 FQNNGV. CDR3 region: CASSFESGGVVRETQYF. The CDR3 DNA is TGTGCCAGCAGCTTTGAGAGCGGGGGGGTCGTACGGGAGACCCAGTACTTC.

The chain joins TRBV20-1 to TRBJ2-4; D is possibly TRBD1 (5 bases). The J call is doubtful: the DNA matches TRBJ2-7 better. Germline V lookup: CDR1 DFQATT, CDR2 SNEGSKA (reference sequence). This CDR3 contains 15 residues. The CDR3 DNA is TGCAGTGCTAGAGATCGGAAGGGGCGCGTGTACGAGCAGTACTTC. Residues: CSARDRKGRVYEQYF.

This chain links TRBV4-3 with TRBJ2-3; D possibly corresponds to TRBD1 (5 bases). V shed 3 bases and J shed 3 bases, with 16 bases lying between them. Germline V gene sequence: CDR1 LGHNA, CDR2 YSLEER. This CDR3 comprises 16 residues. CDR3 loop: CASSHGGAQKTDTQYF. The DNA for the CDR3 is TGCGCCAGCAGCCACGGTGGGGCTCAGAAAACAGATACGCAGTATTTT.

This chain joins TRBV14 and TRBJ2-1, with 8 nucleotides matching TRBD2. The junction had 6 bases not matched to a gene; V was cut back by 1 base and J by 7 bases. Germline lookup yields CDR1 SGHDN and CDR2 FVKESK. CDR3 length equals 15 residues. The CDR3 coding sequence is TGTGCCAGCAGCCAAGCCCGGGGGGGGCCTAATGAGCAGTTCTTC. Residues: CASSQARGGPNEQFF.

V and J are TRBV27 and TRBJ2-6, with no clear D. Germline values: CDR1 MNHEY, CDR2 SMNVEV (reference sequence). V was shortened by 3 bases and J by 4 bases, with 10 bases between the two germline ends. The CDR3 has 15 amino acids. The DNA for the CDR3 is TGTGCCAGCAGTTTTAATGTGGCCGGGGCCAACGTCCTGACTTTC. Translated: CASSFNVAGANVLTF.